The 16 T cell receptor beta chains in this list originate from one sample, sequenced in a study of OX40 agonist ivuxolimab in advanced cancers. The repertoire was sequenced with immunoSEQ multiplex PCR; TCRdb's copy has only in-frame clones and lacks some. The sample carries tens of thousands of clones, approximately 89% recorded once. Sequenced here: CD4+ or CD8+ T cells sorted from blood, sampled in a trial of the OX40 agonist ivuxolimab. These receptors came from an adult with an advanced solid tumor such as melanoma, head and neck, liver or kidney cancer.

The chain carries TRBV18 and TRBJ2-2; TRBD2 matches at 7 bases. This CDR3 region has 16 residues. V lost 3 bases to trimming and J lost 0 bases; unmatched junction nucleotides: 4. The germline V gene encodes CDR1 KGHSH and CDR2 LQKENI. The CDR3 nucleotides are TGTGCCAGCTCACCCCCAACTAGCGCGAACACCGGGGAGCTGTTTTTT. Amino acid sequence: CASSPPTSANTGELFF. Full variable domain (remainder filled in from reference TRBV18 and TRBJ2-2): NAGVMQNPRHLVRRRGQEARLRCSPMKGHSHVYWYRQLPEEGLKFMVYLQKENIIDESGMPKERFSAEFPKEGPSILRIQQVVRGDSAAYFCASSPPTSANTGELFFGEGSRLTVL.

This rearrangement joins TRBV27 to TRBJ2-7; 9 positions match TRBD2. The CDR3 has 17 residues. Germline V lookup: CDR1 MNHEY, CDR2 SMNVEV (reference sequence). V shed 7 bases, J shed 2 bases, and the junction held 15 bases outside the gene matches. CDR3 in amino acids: CASIAVPIAGVAYEQYF. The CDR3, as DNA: TGTGCCAGCATCGCCGTCCCAATAGCGGGAGTTGCCTACGAGCAGTACTTC.

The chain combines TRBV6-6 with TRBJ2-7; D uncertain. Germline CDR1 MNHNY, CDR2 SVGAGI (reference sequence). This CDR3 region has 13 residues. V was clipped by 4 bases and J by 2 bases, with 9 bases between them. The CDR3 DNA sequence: TGTGCCAGCAGTTCCATCGGACCCTACGAGCAGTACTTC. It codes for CASSSIGPYEQYF.

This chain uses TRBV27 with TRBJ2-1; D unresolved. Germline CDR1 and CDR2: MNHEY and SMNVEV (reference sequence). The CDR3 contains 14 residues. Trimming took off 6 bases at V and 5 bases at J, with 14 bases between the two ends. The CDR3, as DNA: TGTGCCAGCAGCCATGATGGACGGGACAATGAGCAGTTCTTC. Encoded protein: CASSHDGRDNEQFF.

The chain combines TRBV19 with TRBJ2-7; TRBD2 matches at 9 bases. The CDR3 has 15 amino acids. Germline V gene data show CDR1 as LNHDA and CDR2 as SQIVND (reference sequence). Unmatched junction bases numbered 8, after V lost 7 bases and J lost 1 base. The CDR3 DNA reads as TGTGCCAGTACCCCCGGGACTAGCCGATCCTACGAGCAGTACTTC. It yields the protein CASTPGTSRSYEQYF. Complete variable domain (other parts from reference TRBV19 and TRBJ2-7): DGGITQSPKYLFRKEGQNVTLSCEQNLNHDAMYWYRQDPGQGLRLIYYSQIVNDFQKGDIAEGYSVSREKKESFPLTVTSAQKNPTAFYLCASTPGTSRSYEQYFGPGTRLTVT.

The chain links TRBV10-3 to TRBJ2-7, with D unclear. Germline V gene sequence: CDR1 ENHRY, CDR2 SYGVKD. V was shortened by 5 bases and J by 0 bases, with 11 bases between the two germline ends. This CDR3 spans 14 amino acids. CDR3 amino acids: CAISPGRSSYEQYF. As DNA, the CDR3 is TGTGCCATCAGTCCAGGACGAAGCTCCTACGAGCAGTACTTC.

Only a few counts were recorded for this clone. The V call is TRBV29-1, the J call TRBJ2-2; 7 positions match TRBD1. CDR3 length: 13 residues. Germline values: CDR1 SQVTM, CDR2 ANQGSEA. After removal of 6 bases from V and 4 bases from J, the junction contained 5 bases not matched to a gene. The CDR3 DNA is TGCAGCGTACACAGGGGAAGCACCGGGGAGCTGTTTTTT. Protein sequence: CSVHRGSTGELFF.

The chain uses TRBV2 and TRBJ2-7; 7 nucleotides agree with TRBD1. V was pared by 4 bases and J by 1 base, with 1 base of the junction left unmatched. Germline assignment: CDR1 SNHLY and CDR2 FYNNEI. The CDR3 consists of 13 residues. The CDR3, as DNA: TGTGCCAGCAGTGGGACAGGATCCTACGAGCAGTACTTC. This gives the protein CASSGTGSYEQYF.

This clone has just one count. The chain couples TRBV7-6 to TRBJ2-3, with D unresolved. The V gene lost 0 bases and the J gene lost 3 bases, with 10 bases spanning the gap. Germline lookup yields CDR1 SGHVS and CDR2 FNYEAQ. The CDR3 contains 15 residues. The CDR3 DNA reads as TGTGCCAGCAGCTTAGCGCCCGGAAAAACAGATACGCAGTATTTT. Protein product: CASSLAPGKTDTQYF.

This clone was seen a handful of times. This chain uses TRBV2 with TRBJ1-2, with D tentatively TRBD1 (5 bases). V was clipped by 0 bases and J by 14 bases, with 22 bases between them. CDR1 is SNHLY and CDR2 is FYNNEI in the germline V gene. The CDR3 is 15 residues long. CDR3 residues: CASSEAPGLGARRTF. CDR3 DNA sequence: TGTGCCAGCAGTGAAGCCCCAGGCTTAGGGGCGAGAAGAACCTTC.

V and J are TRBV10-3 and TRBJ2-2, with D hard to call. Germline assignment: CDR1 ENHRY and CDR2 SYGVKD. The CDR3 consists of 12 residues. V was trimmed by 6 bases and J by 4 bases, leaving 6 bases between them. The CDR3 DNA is TGTGCCATCAGAGCAGCCACCGGGGAGCTGTTTTTT. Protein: CAIRAATGELFF.

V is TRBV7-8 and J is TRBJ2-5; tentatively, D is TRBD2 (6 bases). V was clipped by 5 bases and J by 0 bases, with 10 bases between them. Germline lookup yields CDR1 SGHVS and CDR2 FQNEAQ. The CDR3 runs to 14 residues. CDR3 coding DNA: TGTGCCAGCAGCCGTCGGGGGAACCAAGAGACCCAGTACTTC. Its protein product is CASSRRGNQETQYF.

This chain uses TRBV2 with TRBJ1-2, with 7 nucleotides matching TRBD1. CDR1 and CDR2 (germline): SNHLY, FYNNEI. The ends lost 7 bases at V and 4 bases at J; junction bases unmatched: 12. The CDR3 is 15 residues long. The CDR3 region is CASTQEKGAGYGYTF. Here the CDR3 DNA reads TGTGCCAGCACGCAAGAAAAGGGGGCGGGCTATGGCTACACCTTC. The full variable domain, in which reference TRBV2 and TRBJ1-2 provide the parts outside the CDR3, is EPEVTQTPSHQVTQMGQEVILRCVPISNHLYFYWYRQILGQKVEFLVSFYNNEISEKSEIFDDQFSVERPDGSNFTLKIRSTKLEDSAMYFCASTQEKGAGYGYTFGSGTRLTVV.

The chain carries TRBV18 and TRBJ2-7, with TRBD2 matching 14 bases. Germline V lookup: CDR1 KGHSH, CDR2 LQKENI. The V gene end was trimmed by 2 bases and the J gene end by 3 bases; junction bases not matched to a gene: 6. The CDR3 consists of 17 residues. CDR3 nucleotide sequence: TGTGCCAGCTCACCATCGATCGGGACTAGCGGGAGCTACGAGCAGTACTTC. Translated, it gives CASSPSIGTSGSYEQYF. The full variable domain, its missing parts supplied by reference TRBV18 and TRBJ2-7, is NAGVMQNPRHLVRRRGQEARLRCSPMKGHSHVYWYRQLPEEGLKFMVYLQKENIIDESGMPKERFSAEFPKEGPSILRIQQVVRGDSAAYFCASSPSIGTSGSYEQYFGPGTRLTVT.

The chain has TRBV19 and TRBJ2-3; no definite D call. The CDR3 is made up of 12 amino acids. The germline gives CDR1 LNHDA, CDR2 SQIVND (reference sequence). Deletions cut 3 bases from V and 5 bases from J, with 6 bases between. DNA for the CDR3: TGTGCCAGTAGTATGTATAAAGATACGCAGTATTTT. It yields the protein CASSMYKDTQYF.

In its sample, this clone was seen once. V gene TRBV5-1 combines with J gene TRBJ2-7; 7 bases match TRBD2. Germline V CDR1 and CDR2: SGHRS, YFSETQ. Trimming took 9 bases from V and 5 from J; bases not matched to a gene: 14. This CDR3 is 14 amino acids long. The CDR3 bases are TGCGCCACCCCTAGGGAGGGGCGACCCAACGAGCAGTACTTC. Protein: CATPREGRPNEQYF.